These T cell receptor beta chains were read from a single sample in a study of OX40 agonist ivuxolimab in advanced cancers. The table came from immunoSEQ multiplex PCR; TCRdb's copy has only in-frame clones and leaves some out. Counted here are 77,000 or so clones, around 87% occurring once; the ten biggest clones make up less than 0.7%. The material sequenced was CD4+ or CD8+ T cells sorted from blood, taken in a trial of the OX40 agonist ivuxolimab. The source is an adult with an advanced solid tumor such as melanoma, head and neck, liver or kidney cancer. Each CDR3 is given with its conserved first and last residue. The order of the fields is V gene, clone size, D gene, J gene, CDR3 protein, CDR3 DNA. The D gene is left open where the match is weak. Rows may omit the clone size; those that give it use once, few, many or a size class.

V: TRBV19
size: .
D: TRBD1
J: TRBJ2-5
CDR3: CASSGTGGRKTQYF
DNA: TGTGCCAGTTCCGGGACAGGGGGCCGGAAGACCCAGTACTTC

V: TRBV5-1
size: .
D: TRBD1
J: TRBJ2-7
CDR3: CASSWTGSSFYEQYF
DNA: TGCGCCAGCAGCTGGACAGGGTCCTCCTTCTACGAGCAGTACTTC

V: TRBV5-1
size: .
D: .
J: TRBJ2-5
CDR3: CASSIGQSQETQYF
DNA: TGCGCCAGCAGCATAGGACAGAGCCAAGAGACCCAGTACTTC

V: TRBV15
size: .
D: .
J: TRBJ1-5
CDR3: CATSMGSVGNQPQHF
DNA: TGTGCCACCAGCATGGGATCAGTAGGCAATCAGCCCCAGCATTTT

V: TRBV28
size: .
D: .
J: TRBJ1-2
CDR3: CASSLVSRLSGYTF
DNA: TGTGCCAGCAGTTTAGTGTCACGCCTTTCGGGCTACACCTTC

V: TRBV2
size: .
D: .
J: TRBJ1-1
CDR3: CASSGDIATEAFF
DNA: TGTGCCAGCAGTGGGGACATTGCCACTGAAGCTTTCTTT

V: TRBV2
size: once
D: .
J: TRBJ1-6
CDR3: CASIKTGLSPLHF
DNA: TGTGCCAGCATTAAAACAGGGCTTTCACCCCTCCACTTT

V: TRBV7-6
size: .
D: TRBD1
J: TRBJ1-5
CDR3: CASSFYRGLLREDQPQHF
DNA: TGTGCCAGCAGCTTTTACAGGGGCCTTTTGCGCGAGGATCAGCCCCAGCATTTT

V: TRBV7-2
size: .
D: TRBD1
J: TRBJ2-2
CDR3: CASSLAGTGRTGELFF
DNA: TGTGCCAGCAGCTTAGCCGGGACAGGGAGGACCGGGGAGCTGTTTTTT

V: TRBV4-1
size: .
D: .
J: TRBJ1-2
CDR3: CASSQERRVDYGYTF
DNA: TGCGCCAGCAGCCAAGAGCGCAGGGTTGACTATGGCTACACCTTC

V: TRBV29-1
size: .
D: .
J: TRBJ1-4
CDR3: CSVEVQLNEKLFF
DNA: TGCAGCGTTGAAGTACAGCTTAATGAAAAACTGTTTTTT

V: TRBV6-1
size: .
D: .
J: TRBJ1-5
CDR3: CASSLRVDQPQHF
DNA: TGTGCCAGCAGTTTACGGGTGGATCAGCCCCAGCATTTT

V: TRBV18
size: few
D: .
J: TRBJ2-7
CDR3: CASSPGLRYEQYF
DNA: TGTGCCAGCTCTCCGGGACTCCGGTACGAGCAGTACTTC

V: TRBV7-2
size: .
D: .
J: TRBJ1-1
CDR3: CASSFVQGGTEAFF
DNA: TGTGCCAGCAGCTTTGTACAGGGAGGCACTGAAGCTTTCTTT

V: TRBV2
size: .
D: .
J: TRBJ2-1
CDR3: CASSYGLWGEFF
DNA: TGTGCCAGCAGTTACGGACTCTGGGGAGAGTTCTTC

V: TRBV19
size: .
D: .
J: TRBJ1-2
CDR3: CASSTEQVSNYGYTF
DNA: TGTGCCAGTAGTACCGAACAGGTTTCTAACTATGGCTACACCTTC

V: TRBV11-2
size: .
D: .
J: TRBJ1-2
CDR3: CASSLDTGSYTF
DNA: TGTGCCAGCAGCTTAGATACAGGAAGCTACACCTTC

V: TRBV6-5
size: few
D: .
J: TRBJ2-7
CDR3: CAKAEGSHEQYF
DNA: TGTGCCAAGGCCGAGGGGAGCCACGAGCAGTACTTC

V: TRBV19
size: .
D: .
J: TRBJ1-5
CDR3: CASSMGHGGNQPQHF
DNA: TGTGCCAGTAGTATGGGTCATGGGGGCAATCAGCCCCAGCATTTT

V: TRBV28
size: .
D: TRBD1
J: TRBJ1-2
CDR3: CASSLPGGFQSGYTF
DNA: TGTGCCAGCAGTTTGCCAGGGGGGTTCCAGTCTGGCTACACCTTC

V: TRBV28
size: .
D: .
J: TRBJ1-3
CDR3: CASSGWRYSGNTIYF
DNA: TGTGCCAGCAGCGGATGGCGATACTCTGGAAACACCATATATTTT

V: TRBV6-5
size: once
D: .
J: TRBJ1-1
CDR3: CASSWRRNTEAFF
DNA: TGTGCCAGCAGTTGGCGGCGGAACACTGAAGCTTTCTTT

V: TRBV11-2
size: .
D: TRBD2
J: TRBJ2-5
CDR3: CASSIGLAGAGKTQYF
DNA: TGTGCCAGCAGCATAGGACTAGCGGGAGCTGGGAAGACCCAGTACTTC

V: TRBV7-2
size: .
D: .
J: TRBJ2-6
CDR3: CASSPAVGANVLTF
DNA: TGTGCCAGCAGCCCGGCTGTTGGGGCCAACGTCCTGACTTTC

V: TRBV18
size: .
D: TRBD1
J: TRBJ2-7
CDR3: CASSPPDRAAYEQYF
DNA: TGTGCCAGCTCACCGCCGGACAGGGCTGCGTACGAGCAGTACTTC

V: TRBV19
size: .
D: .
J: TRBJ2-1
CDR3: CASSVGTVGDEQFF
DNA: TGTGCCAGTAGTGTGGGGACTGTCGGCGATGAGCAGTTCTTC

V: TRBV27
size: .
D: .
J: TRBJ2-1
CDR3: CASSLFSPGVWFF
DNA: TGTGCCAGCAGTTTATTTAGTCCGGGGGTTTGGTTCTTC

V: TRBV5-1
size: .
D: .
J: TRBJ1-2
CDR3: CASRMGQGTANYGYTF
DNA: TGCGCCAGCAGGATGGGGCAGGGTACAGCTAACTATGGCTACACCTTC

V: TRBV5-1
size: .
D: TRBD1
J: TRBJ2-4
CDR3: CASSSGQEYNWKNIQYF
DNA: TGCGCCAGCAGCTCCGGACAGGAGTACAATTGGAAAAACATTCAGTACTTC

V: TRBV19
size: .
D: .
J: TRBJ1-2
CDR3: CASRAEQLYGYTF
DNA: TGTGCCAGTAGGGCCGAACAGCTGTATGGCTACACCTTC

V: TRBV7-2
size: .
D: .
J: TRBJ2-7
CDR3: CASSWRDSSYEQYF
DNA: TGTGCCAGCAGCTGGCGGGACAGCTCCTACGAGCAGTACTTC

V: TRBV27
size: .
D: .
J: TRBJ2-5
CDR3: CASSYLGTQYF
DNA: TGTGCCAGCAGTTATCTGGGGACCCAGTACTTC

V: TRBV11-3
size: .
D: .
J: TRBJ2-2
CDR3: CASSLQPTGELFF
DNA: TGTGCCAGCAGCCTCCAGCCCACCGGGGAGCTGTTTTTT

V: TRBV6-5
size: .
D: .
J: TRBJ1-6
CDR3: CASSSDSNNSPLHF
DNA: TGTGCCAGCTCTAGTGACAGTAATAATTCACCCCTCCACTTT

V: TRBV5-1
size: .
D: TRBD2
J: TRBJ2-7
CDR3: CASSLASGSDEQYF
DNA: TGCGCCAGCAGCTTGGCTAGCGGGAGCGACGAGCAGTACTTC

V: TRBV6-5
size: few
D: .
J: TRBJ2-1
CDR3: CASSKRASPYNEQFF
DNA: TGTGCCAGCAGTAAAAGGGCTTCACCCTACAATGAGCAGTTCTTC

V: TRBV19
size: once
D: .
J: TRBJ1-6
CDR3: CASSIGGGNSPLHF
DNA: TGTGCCAGTAGTATAGGGGGGGGTAATTCACCCCTCCACTTT

V: TRBV29-1
size: .
D: .
J: TRBJ1-1
CDR3: CSVESNGRHTEAFF
DNA: TGCAGCGTTGAGAGTAATGGACGGCACACTGAAGCTTTCTTT

V: TRBV5-1
size: .
D: .
J: TRBJ2-3
CDR3: CASSWEARYTDTQYF
DNA: TGCGCCAGCAGCTGGGAGGCCAGGTACACAGATACGCAGTATTTT

V: TRBV7-2
size: .
D: TRBD2
J: TRBJ2-5
CDR3: CASSLGLAGGETQYF
DNA: TGTGCCAGCAGCTTAGGTCTAGCGGGAGGTGAGACCCAGTACTTC

V: TRBV5-1
size: .
D: .
J: TRBJ2-2
CDR3: CASSLRRETGELFF
DNA: TGCGCCAGCAGCTTGAGGCGGGAAACCGGGGAGCTGTTTTTT

V: TRBV23-1
size: .
D: TRBD1
J: TRBJ2-1
CDR3: CASSPPGDRVPYNEQFF
DNA: TGCGCCAGCAGTCCCCCCGGTGACAGGGTTCCCTACAATGAGCAGTTCTTC

V: TRBV18
size: .
D: .
J: TRBJ1-2
CDR3: CASSRRQDDGYTF
DNA: TGTGCCAGCTCCCGGCGGCAGGACGATGGCTACACCTTC

V: TRBV21-1
size: .
D: .
J: TRBJ2-7
CDR3: CASTYEQYF
DNA: TGTGCCAGCACGTACGAGCAGTACTTC